Given below is one T cell receptor beta chain in context. There are 15 residues in the CDR3. Germline V CDR1 and CDR2: SGHVS, FNYEAQ. The germline V and J ends were trimmed by 2 bases and 3 bases, with 14 bases remaining between them. RNA, once extracted, was reverse transcribed into cDNA for use as the sequencing template. Libraries were prepared by immunoSEQ multiplex PCR; TCRdb keeps only in-frame clonotypes and omits some of them. The repertoire holds about 180,000 clones, with around 64% as singletons. The source of the sample is a study of CD8+ T cells in alopecia areata. Study at large: Dosing with tofacitinib proceeded for 6 to 18 months, followed by 6 months off drug.

The chain is built from TRBV7-6 and TRBJ2-7; TRBD1 might be the D (6 bases). This TCR came from a human donor with alopecia areata. The sequencing here drew on CD8+ T cells sorted from blood, taken at week 0. DNA for the CDR3: TGTGCCAGCAGCTTAAAGGTGGACAGCAGCTACGAGCAGTACTTC. Translated, it gives CASSLKVDSSYEQYF.